The 18 T cell receptor beta chains presented below share a single source sample, sequenced in a study of blood T cell repertoires in COVID-19. This table comes from immunoSEQ multiplex PCR, and its TCRdb copy is limited to in-frame clones, with some not included. Of approximately 350,000 clones in the sample, 89% were seen once. Sequenced: peripheral blood. The receptor set was obtained from a man aged 40-49 years with acute or convalescent COVID-19.

The V gene is TRBV27, the J gene TRBJ1-5; D may be TRBD1 (6 bases). Germline V CDR1 and CDR2: MNHEY, SMNVEV (reference sequence). Trimming shortened V by 3 bases and J by 5 bases, and 14 bases separated the two germline ends. There are 15 residues in the CDR3. CDR3 amino acids: CASSFRQGWDQPQHF. CDR3 bases: TGTGCCAGCAGTTTTAGGCAGGGGTGGGATCAGCCCCAGCATTTT.

The chain employs TRBV6-2 or TRBV6-3 and TRBJ2-7; D perhaps matches TRBD2 (6 bases). CDR1 is MNHEY and CDR2 is SVGEGT in the germline V gene. Trimming removed 6 bases from V and 0 bases from J, with 12 bases in between. This CDR3 comprises 14 residues. CDR3 sequence (DNA): TGTGCCAGCAGCCCTCGGAGGGTCTCCTACGAGCAGTACTTC. It translates to CASSPRRVSYEQYF.

V gene TRBV18 combines with J gene TRBJ1-2, with a weak D call TRBD1 (6 bases). Germline CDR1 reads KGHSH; CDR2 reads LQKENI. The CDR3 runs 15 residues. The V and J ends lost 3 bases and 0 bases respectively, with 11 bases between them. CDR3 amino acids: CASSPDRGSNYGYTF. CDR3 nucleotide sequence: TGTGCCAGCTCACCGGACAGAGGATCTAACTATGGCTACACCTTC.

A word on this clone: At one end, the junction sequence differs from germline, possibly due to a read error. This sequence joins TRBV6-6 and TRBJ1-5, with TRBD1 matching 11 bases. Germline values: CDR1 MNHNY, CDR2 SVGAGI (reference sequence). The CDR3 is 17 residues long. CDR3 region: CASSPRPRTGGKQPQHF. The DNA for the CDR3 is TGTGCCAGCAGTCCCCGACCAAGGACAGGGGGCAAACAGCCCCAGCATTTT.

CDR3 nucleotide sequence: TGTGCTACCAGGGGGCCTAGCGGGAGTTACAATGAGCAGTTCTTC. Protein: CATRGPSGSYNEQFF. V and J are TRBV12-5 and TRBJ2-1, with 10 positions matching TRBD2. After removal of 10 bases from V and 4 bases from J, the junction contained 10 bases not matched to a gene. The CDR3 spans 15 residues. Germline V gene sequence: CDR1 LGHNT, CDR2 FRNRAP.

This chain links TRBV3-1 (or the pseudogene TRBV3-2) with TRBJ2-1, with 12 positions matching TRBD2. The germline gives CDR1 LGHDT, CDR2 YNNKEL (reference sequence). This CDR3 region has 15 residues. The V gene end was trimmed by 2 bases and the J gene end by 8 bases; junction bases not matched to a gene: 4. The CDR3 bases are TGTGCCAGCAGCCAAAGGACTAGCGGGACCCATGAGCAGTTCTTC. Its translation is CASSQRTSGTHEQFF.

This clone showed up just a few times. In DNA, the CDR3 is TGTGCCTGGAGTGTACAGGGGGGCACAGATACGCAGTATTTT. It translates to CAWSVQGGTDTQYF. The chain employs TRBV30 and TRBJ2-3; 8 bases are shared with TRBD1. This CDR3 comprises 14 residues. Trimming took 0 bases from V and 1 from J; bases not matched to a gene: 0. Per the germline V gene, CDR1 is GTSNPN and CDR2 is SVGIG (reference sequence).

The V call is TRBV6-5, the J call TRBJ2-5; D not resolved. This CDR3 contains 12 residues. Trimming took off 7 bases at V and 5 bases at J, with 11 bases between the two ends. The germline gives CDR1 MNHEY, CDR2 SVGAGI. The CDR3 DNA reads TGTGCCAGCATGACTGAGGCGGAGACCCAGTACTTC. Its protein is CASMTEAETQYF.

This sequence joins TRBV12-3 or TRBV12-4 and TRBJ1-1; D is ambiguous. CDR3 length equals 12 residues. Trimming took 10 bases from V and 1 from J, leaving 10 bases between them. CDR3 loop: CATSPGNTEAFF. CDR3 coding DNA: TGTGCCACCTCCCCAGGGAACACTGAAGCTTTCTTT.

Comment on this clone: The same CDR3 is also encoded by other DNA sequences in this sample. The chain links TRBV12-3 or TRBV12-4 to TRBJ2-2; perhaps TRBD1 as D (5 bases). The CDR3 covers 12 residues. V lost 6 bases and J 6 bases, leaving 8 bases between the germline ends. As DNA, the CDR3 is TGTGCCAGCAGCCTAGGGGCCGGGGAGCTGTTTTTT. This sequence encodes CASSLGAGELFF.

This chain links TRBV9 with TRBJ2-3, with 10 bases aligning to TRBD2. The germline V gene encodes CDR1 SGDLS and CDR2 YYNGEE. The ends lost 2 bases at V and 3 bases at J; junction bases unmatched: 3. There are 15 residues in the CDR3. The CDR3 sequence: CASSVTSGATDTQYF. Written as DNA, the CDR3 is TGTGCCAGCAGCGTCACTAGCGGGGCGACAGATACGCAGTATTTT.

The chain uses TRBV2 and TRBJ1-1; the D gene is possibly TRBD1 (6 bases). V lost 10 bases and J lost 4, with 16 bases in between. This CDR3 spans 13 amino acids. CDR1 is SNHLY, CDR2 FYNNEI, per germline. The CDR3 DNA reads TGTGCCACCACCTTGGACAGTACCACTGAAGCTTTCTTT. It is translated as CATTLDSTTEAFF.

V gene TRBV5-1 combines with J gene TRBJ2-7, with 9 positions matching TRBD1. Trimming removed 7 bases from V and 1 base from J; junction bases left unmatched: 6. Germline V CDR1 and CDR2: SGHRS, YFSETQ. CDR3 length equals 14 residues. CDR3 residues: CASGAGTGSYEQYF. The CDR3 nucleotides read TGCGCCAGCGGGGCCGGGACAGGGTCCTACGAGCAGTACTTC.

J is TRBJ2-7 and V is TRBV5-4; 7 bases are a match to TRBD2. Germline values: CDR1 SGHNT, CDR2 YYREEE (reference sequence). This CDR3 region has 15 residues. The ends lost 4 bases at V and 3 bases at J; junction bases unmatched: 10. The CDR3 sequence is CASSVWEGRNYEQYF. Written as DNA, the CDR3 is TGTGCCAGCAGCGTGTGGGAGGGCAGAAACTACGAGCAGTACTTC.

The chain is built from TRBV9 and TRBJ1-2; no firm D call. Germline V gene sequence: CDR1 SGDLS, CDR2 YYNGEE. The germline V and J ends were trimmed by 4 bases and 4 bases, with 14 bases remaining between them. This CDR3 is built from 14 residues. DNA of the CDR3: TGTGCCAGCAGCCGAGAGTTCTTATTCTATGGCTACACCTTC. Amino acids: CASSREFLFYGYTF. Together with reference TRBV9 and TRBJ1-2, the CDR3 gives the full variable domain: DSGVTQTPKHLITATGQRVTLRCSPRSGDLSVYWYQQSLDQGLQFLIQYYNGEERAKGNILERFSAQQFPDLHSELNLSSLELGDSALYFCASSREFLFYGYTFGSGTRLTVV.

The chain has TRBV21-1 and TRBJ1-2; TRBD1, the table's D call, lacks a check against the DNA. TRBV21-1 is a listed pseudogene. This CDR3 comprises 15 residues. CDR3 loop: CASSNQGVSGYGYTF. CDR3 DNA sequence: TGTGCCAGCAGCAACCAGGGGGTCTCGGGCTATGGCTACACCTTC.

This sequence joins TRBV9 and TRBJ1-2; 9 bases fit TRBD1. The CDR3 is 15 amino acids. Germline values: CDR1 SGDLS, CDR2 YYNGEE. After removal of 4 bases from V and 7 bases from J, the junction contained 11 bases not matched to a gene. The CDR3 bases are TGTGCCAGCAGCTATTCGACAGGGGGTGGATCTGGCTACACCTTC. It yields the protein CASSYSTGGGSGYTF.

The V call is TRBV5-5, the J call TRBJ1-1, with D perhaps matching TRBD1 (6 bases). V lost 3 bases to trimming and J lost 0 bases, with 6 bases between them. The CDR3 loop spans 13 amino acids. Per germline, CDR1 SGHKS and CDR2 YYEKEE (reference sequence). The CDR3 nucleotides are TGTGCCAGCAGCTGGACAGTGAACACTGAAGCTTTCTTT. Translation: CASSWTVNTEAFF.